The present entry profiles one T cell receptor beta chain with its context. CD45RO-negative cells were positively selected for CCR7, leaving out terminally differentiated effector memory CD45RA+ cells. Method: immunoSEQ multiplex PCR; TCRdb's copy keeps in-frame clones and lacks some. The sample holds a few hundred thousand clones, 95% to 96% seen once. Trimming left V 1 base short and J 6 bases short, with 6 bases between. This CDR3 spans 12 amino acids. Germline V gene data show CDR1 as SEHNR and CDR2 as FQNEAQ (reference sequence). This sample was included in a study of shared clonotypes between healthy human individuals.

This sequence originates from a woman in her 30s in good health. Input material: naive CD8+ T cells sorted from blood. This chain uses TRBV7-9 with TRBJ1-2; D not certain. The CDR3 sequence: CASSLGADGYTF. CDR3 sequence (DNA): TGTGCCAGCAGCTTAGGCGCAGATGGCTACACCTTC.